This is a list of T cell receptor beta chains from one sample in a study of CD8 T cells in ankylosing spondylitis. One entry per CDR3 protein results from TCRdb running MiXCR on the 5' RACE reads. This table has about 460,000 distinct CDR3 sequences, about 5% appearing once. The source material was blood, either unsorted or a sorted T cell fraction (not recorded which). The receptors here all came from a male donor with ankylosing spondylitis. Each CDR3 is given with its conserved first and last residue. D genes are given only for firm matches. Expanded clones are given a class, and other clones once, few, many or no size at all.

clone_size	j_call	v_call	d_call	cdr3_aa	cdr3_nt
many	TRBJ2-7	TRBV28	TRBD2	CASRNGGVDEQYF	TGTGCCAGCCGGAATGGGGGGGTCGACGAGCAGTACTTC
many	TRBJ2-5	TRBV5-1	NA	CASSLQMGIRETQYF	TGCGCCAGCAGCCTACAAATGGGAATCCGAGAGACCCAGTACTTC
NA	TRBJ2-1	TRBV18	NA	CASSPPGWQTTNEQFF	TGTGCCAGCTCACCACCAGGTTGGCAGACTACCAATGAGCAGTTCTTC
NA	TRBJ2-7	TRBV28	NA	CASSLRGPAYEQYF	TGTGCCAGCAGTTTACGGGGCCCGGCCTACGAGCAGTACTTC
NA	TRBJ2-6	TRBV6-5	NA	CASSSRRTGANVLTF	TGTGCCAGCAGTTCCCGTCGCACTGGGGCCAACGTCCTGACTTTC
NA	TRBJ2-4	TRBV10-2	TRBD2	CASSETSALNIQYF	TGCGCCAGCAGTGAAACTAGCGCCTTAAACATTCAGTACTTC
many	TRBJ1-1	TRBV6-4	NA	CASSAHRETEAFF	TGTGCCAGCAGTGCGCACAGGGAGACTGAAGCTTTCTTT
many	TRBJ2-7	TRBV20-1	TRBD1	CSARDRNTYEQYF	TGCAGTGCGCGGGACAGGAACACTTACGAGCAGTACTTC
many	TRBJ1-1	TRBV5-4	NA	CASSPRGDMNTEAFF	TGTGCCAGCAGCCCAAGGGGGGATATGAACACTGAAGCTTTCTTT
NA	TRBJ1-5	TRBV5-6	NA	CASSWGGGNGNQPQHF	TGTGCCAGCAGCTGGGGTGGGGGGAATGGGAATCAGCCCCAGCATTTT
NA	TRBJ2-1	TRBV11-2	NA	CASSLVPDTYNEQFF	TGTGCCAGCAGCTTAGTTCCGGACACCTACAATGAGCAGTTCTTC
many	TRBJ2-6	TRBV12-3/TRBV12-4	NA	CASSPEGGGANVLTF	TGTGCCAGCAGTCCAGAGGGGGGTGGGGCCAACGTCCTGACTTTC
many	TRBJ1-5	TRBV7-6	NA	CASGLGGGNQPQHF	TGTGCCAGCGGGCTCGGGGGGGGCAATCAGCCCCAGCATTTT
once	TRBJ2-3	TRBV18	NA	CASSPQGSDFTQYF	TGTGCCAGCTCACCACAAGGCAGCGATTTTACGCAGTATTTT
many	TRBJ2-3	TRBV29-1	NA	CSVELPSDTQYF	TGCAGCGTTGAACTCCCATCTGATACGCAGTATTTT
many	TRBJ1-1	TRBV5-1	NA	CASRTAQGTEAFF	TGCGCCAGCCGGACTGCACAAGGGACTGAAGCTTTCTTT
many	TRBJ1-1	TRBV28	TRBD1	CASSRNPGQGTMNTEAFF	TGTGCCAGCAGTCGAAATCCGGGACAGGGGACCATGAACACTGAAGCTTTCTTT
NA	TRBJ1-6	TRBV20-1	TRBD1	CSARLTGASPLHF	TGCAGTGCTAGATTGACAGGGGCATCACCCCTCCACTTT
NA	TRBJ2-7	TRBV3-1	TRBD2	CASSGSGTSSYEQYF	TGTGCCAGCAGCGGGTCCGGGACTAGTTCCTACGAGCAGTACTTC
many	TRBJ2-7	TRBV6-5	NA	CASSFGWNYEQYF	TGTGCCAGCAGTTTCGGATGGAACTACGAGCAGTACTTC
many	TRBJ2-1	TRBV7-7	NA	CASSLRWGSYNEQFF	TGTGCTAGCAGCCTCCGATGGGGCTCCTACAATGAGCAGTTCTTC
few	TRBJ2-7	TRBV12-3/TRBV12-4	TRBD2	CASSPTRLAGGHFYEQYF	TGTGCCAGCAGCCCAACTCGACTAGCGGGAGGCCACTTCTACGAGCAGTACTTC
many	TRBJ1-5	TRBV20-1	NA	CSAGPRGSNQPQHF	TGCAGTGCTGGCCCAAGGGGTAGCAATCAGCCCCAGCATTTT
many	TRBJ2-3	TRBV5-1	TRBD2	CASSLVPSGGVRTDTQYF	TGCGCCAGCAGCTTGGTGCCTAGCGGGGGCGTCCGCACAGATACGCAGTATTTT
many	TRBJ1-2	TRBV11-2	NA	CASSGPSYGYTF	TGTGCCAGCAGCGGGCCATCTTATGGCTACACCTTC
many	TRBJ1-1	TRBV7-9	NA	CASTTALNTEAFF	TGTGCCAGCACTACGGCCCTGAACACTGAAGCTTTCTTT
many	TRBJ1-1	TRBV5-1	NA	CASSYEANTEAFF	TGCGCCAGCAGCTACGAAGCGAACACTGAAGCTTTCTTT
few	TRBJ2-2	TRBV7-9	TRBD1	CASSDLGQGARTGELFF	TGTGCCAGCAGCGACCTTGGACAGGGGGCGCGAACCGGGGAGCTGTTTTTT
many	TRBJ2-1	TRBV18	NA	CASSPLRSNEQFF	TGTGCCAGCTCACCACTCAGGAGCAATGAGCAGTTCTTC
many	TRBJ2-1	TRBV5-1	NA	CASSPGLRSYNEQFF	TGCGCCAGCAGCCCGGGACTTCGCTCCTACAATGAGCAGTTCTTC
many	TRBJ2-7	TRBV20-1	NA	CSARKEEGAYEQYF	TGCAGTGCTAGAAAAGAGGAGGGGGCATACGAGCAGTACTTC
many	TRBJ2-5	TRBV7-8	TRBD2	CASSLVPRGVTETQYF	TGTGCCAGCAGCTTAGTCCCGCGGGGGGTTACTGAGACCCAGTACTTC
few	TRBJ2-6	TRBV11-2	NA	CASSIRVALVSGANVLTF	TGTGCCAGCAGCATTAGGGTGGCCTTGGTTTCTGGGGCCAACGTCCTGACTTTC
few	TRBJ1-6	TRBV2	TRBD1	CASNQEGGDRSPLHF	TGTGCCAGCAACCAGGAGGGCGGGGACAGGTCACCCCTCCACTTT
many	TRBJ2-5	TRBV5-1	TRBD1	CASSSGTGKVTQYF	TGCGCCAGCAGCTCCGGGACAGGGAAGGTGACCCAGTACTTC
many	TRBJ1-1	TRBV18	NA	CASSLDGDEAFF	TGTGCCAGCTCACTCGACGGAGACGAAGCTTTCTTT
NA	TRBJ2-3	TRBV7-9	TRBD2	CASSLAAGGTDTQYF	TGTGCCAGCAGCTTAGCAGCGGGAGGGACAGATACGCAGTATTTT
many	TRBJ1-2	TRBV29-1	NA	CSVEFGSRRLRGYTF	TGCAGCGTTGAATTCGGTAGCAGGCGCCTCCGCGGCTACACCTTC
many	TRBJ1-1	TRBV20-1	NA	CSARRTEAFF	TGCAGTGCCCGAAGAACTGAAGCTTTCTTT
many	TRBJ2-2	TRBV10-3	NA	CATQGSENTGELFF	TGTGCCACCCAGGGATCGGAGAACACCGGGGAGCTGTTTTTT
many	TRBJ2-7	TRBV6-5	NA	CASSYPESGSYEQYF	TGTGCCAGCAGTTATCCAGAGAGCGGCTCCTACGAGCAGTACTTC
many	TRBJ1-6	TRBV20-1	TRBD1	CSAGPGQGYNSPLHF	TGCAGTGCCGGTCCGGGACAGGGGTATAATTCACCCCTCCACTTT
many	TRBJ2-7	TRBV6-5	TRBD2	CASSSAGTIYEQYF	TGTGCCAGCAGTTCCGCCGGGACTATCTACGAGCAGTACTTC
many	TRBJ2-6	TRBV6-2/TRBV6-3	NA	CASSPLMYQAGANVLTF	TGTGCCAGCAGCCCTCTAATGTACCAAGCGGGGGCCAACGTCCTGACTTTC
many	TRBJ2-1	TRBV5-1	TRBD1	CASSRGQGPYPDEQFF	TGCGCCAGCAGCCGGGGACAGGGACCCTACCCCGATGAGCAGTTCTTC
many	TRBJ2-2	TRBV6-2/TRBV6-3	TRBD2	CASMKRGGTGELFF	TGTGCCAGCATGAAACGGGGGGGCACCGGGGAGCTGTTTTTT
many	TRBJ2-3	TRBV20-1	NA	CSARWSDTQYF	TGCAGTGCTAGGTGGTCAGATACGCAGTATTTT
many	TRBJ1-2	TRBV20-1	TRBD1	CSASTGGYGYTF	TGCAGTGCTAGCACAGGGGGCTATGGCTACACCTTC
once	TRBJ2-5	TRBV4-3	NA	CASSLLIGVGLIWGTQYF	TGCGCCAGCAGTCTTTTGATCGGTGTAGGGCTAATTTGGGGGACCCAGTACTTC
many	TRBJ1-1	TRBV15	NA	CATSRELGYSPEAFF	TGTGCCACCAGCAGAGAATTGGGGTACAGCCCTGAAGCTTTCTTT
many	TRBJ2-7	TRBV5-1	TRBD1	CASSRLTGETYEQYF	TGCGCCAGCAGCCGGCTGACAGGGGAAACCTACGAGCAGTACTTC
many	TRBJ1-2	TRBV24-1	NA	CATSDGPNYGYTF	TGTGCCACCAGTGACGGGCCTAACTATGGCTACACCTTC